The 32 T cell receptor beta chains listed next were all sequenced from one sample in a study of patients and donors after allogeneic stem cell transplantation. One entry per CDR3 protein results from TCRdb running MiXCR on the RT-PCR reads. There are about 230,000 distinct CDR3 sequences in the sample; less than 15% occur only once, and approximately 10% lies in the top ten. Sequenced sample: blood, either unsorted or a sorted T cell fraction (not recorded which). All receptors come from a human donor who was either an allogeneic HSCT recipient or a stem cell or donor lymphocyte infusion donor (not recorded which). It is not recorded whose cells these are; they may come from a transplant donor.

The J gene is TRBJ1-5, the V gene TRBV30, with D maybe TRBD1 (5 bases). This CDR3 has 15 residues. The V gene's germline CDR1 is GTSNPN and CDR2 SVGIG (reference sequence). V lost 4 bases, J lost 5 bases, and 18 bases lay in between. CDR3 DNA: TGTGCCTGGAAGCAGGGCCATGCCCTCCATCAGCCCCAGCATTTT. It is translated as CAWKQGHALHQPQHF.

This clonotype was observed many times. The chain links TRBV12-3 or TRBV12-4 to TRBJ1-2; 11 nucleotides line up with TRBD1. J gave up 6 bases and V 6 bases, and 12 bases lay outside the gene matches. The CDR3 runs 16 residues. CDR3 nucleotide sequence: TGTGCCAGCAGCCTTGGACAGGGGGCGTCGGGGAATGGCTACACCTTC. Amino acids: CASSLGQGASGNGYTF.

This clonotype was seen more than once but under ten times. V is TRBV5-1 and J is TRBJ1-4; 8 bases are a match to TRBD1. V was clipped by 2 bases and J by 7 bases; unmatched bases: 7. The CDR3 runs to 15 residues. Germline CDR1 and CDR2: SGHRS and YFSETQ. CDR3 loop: CASSFPGQGGEKLFF. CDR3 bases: TGCGCCAGCAGCTTCCCCGGACAGGGCGGTGAAAAACTGTTTTTT. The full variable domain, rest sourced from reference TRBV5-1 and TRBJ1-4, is KAGVTQTPRYLIKTRGQQVTLSCSPISGHRSVSWYQQTPGQGLQFLFEYFSETQRNKGNFPGRFSGRQFSNSRSEMNVSTLELGDSALYLCASSFPGQGGEKLFFGSGTQLSVL.

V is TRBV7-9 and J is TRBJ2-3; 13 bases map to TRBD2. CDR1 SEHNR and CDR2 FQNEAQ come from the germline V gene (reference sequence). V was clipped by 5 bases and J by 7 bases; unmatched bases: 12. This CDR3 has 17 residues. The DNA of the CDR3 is TGTGCCAGCAGCAGGACTAGCGGGGGCGTTAAGGTACATACGCAGTATTTT. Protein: CASSRTSGGVKVHTQYF. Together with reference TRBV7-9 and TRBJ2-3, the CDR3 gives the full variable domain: DTGVSQNPRHKITKRGQNVTFRCDPISEHNRLYWYRQTLGQGPEFLTYFQNEAQLEKSRLLSDRFSAERPKGSFSTLEIQRTEQGDSAMYLCASSRTSGGVKVHTQYFGPGTRLTVL.

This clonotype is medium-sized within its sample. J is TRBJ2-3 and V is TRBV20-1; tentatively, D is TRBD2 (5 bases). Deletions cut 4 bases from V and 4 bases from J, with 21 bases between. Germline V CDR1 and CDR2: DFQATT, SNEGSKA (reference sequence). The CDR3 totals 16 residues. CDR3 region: CSATWESFAGADTQYF. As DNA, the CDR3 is TGCAGTGCTACGTGGGAGAGCTTTGCCGGGGCAGATACGCAGTATTTT.

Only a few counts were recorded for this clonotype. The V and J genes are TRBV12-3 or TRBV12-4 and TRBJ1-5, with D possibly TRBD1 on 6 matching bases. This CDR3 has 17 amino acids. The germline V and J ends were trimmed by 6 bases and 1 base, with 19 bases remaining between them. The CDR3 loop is CASSPGAPGRSNQPQHF. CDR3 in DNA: TGTGCCAGCAGCCCAGGGGCACCCGGTCGGAGCAATCAGCCCCAGCATTTT.

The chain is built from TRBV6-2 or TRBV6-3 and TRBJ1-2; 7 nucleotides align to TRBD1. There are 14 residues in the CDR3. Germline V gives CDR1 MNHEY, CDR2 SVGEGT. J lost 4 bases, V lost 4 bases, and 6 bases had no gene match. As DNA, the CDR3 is TGTGCCAGCAGTTCGGCCGGACAGGCCTATGGCTACACCTTC. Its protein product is CASSSAGQAYGYTF.

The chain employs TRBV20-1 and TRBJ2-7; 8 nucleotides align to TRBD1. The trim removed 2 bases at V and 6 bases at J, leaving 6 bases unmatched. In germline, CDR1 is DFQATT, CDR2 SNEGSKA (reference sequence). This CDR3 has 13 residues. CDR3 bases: TGCAGTGCTAGACATGGACAGGGAGGCGAGCAGTACTTC. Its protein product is CSARHGQGGEQYF.

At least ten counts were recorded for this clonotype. The CDR3 protein is CASSQFSTPLHF. CDR3 DNA: TGCGCCAGCAGCCAATTCTCGACACCCCTCCACTTT. The chain combines TRBV4-1 with TRBJ1-6; unclear D gene. The ends were cut back, 2 bases at V and 11 bases at J, with 7 bases in the middle. The CDR3 length is 12 residues. Germline values: CDR1 MGHRA, CDR2 YSYEKL.

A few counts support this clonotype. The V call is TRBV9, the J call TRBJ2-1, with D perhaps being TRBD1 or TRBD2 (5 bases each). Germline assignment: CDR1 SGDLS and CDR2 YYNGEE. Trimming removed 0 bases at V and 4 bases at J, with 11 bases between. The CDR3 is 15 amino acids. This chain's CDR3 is CASSVAGGYYNEQFF. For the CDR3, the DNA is TGTGCCAGCAGCGTAGCTGGGGGTTATTACAATGAGCAGTTCTTC.

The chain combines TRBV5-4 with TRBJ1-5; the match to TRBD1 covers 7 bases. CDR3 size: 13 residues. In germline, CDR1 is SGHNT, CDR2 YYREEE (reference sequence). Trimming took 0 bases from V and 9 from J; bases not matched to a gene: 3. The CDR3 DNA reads TGTGCCAGCAGCTTGGACAGGGGTGGGCCCCAGCATTTT. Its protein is CASSLDRGGPQHF.

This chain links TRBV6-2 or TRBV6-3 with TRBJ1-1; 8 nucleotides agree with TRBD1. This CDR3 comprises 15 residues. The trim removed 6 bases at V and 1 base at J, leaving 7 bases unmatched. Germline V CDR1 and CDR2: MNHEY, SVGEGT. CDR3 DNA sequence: TGTGCCAGCAGGAGACAGGGGTTCGGGAACACTGAAGCTTTCTTT. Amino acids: CASRRQGFGNTEAFF.

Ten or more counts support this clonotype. CDR3 bases: TGTGCCAGCAGCGCCCAGGGGGTCTATGGCTACACCTTC. This codes for CASSAQGVYGYTF. The V and J genes are TRBV11-2 and TRBJ1-2; TRBD1 matches 7 bases. Germline CDR1 SGHAT, CDR2 FQNNGV. The CDR3 loop spans 13 amino acids. Trimming at V came to 5 bases and at J to 4 bases, leaving 4 bases not matched to a gene. Drawing the rest from reference TRBV11-2 and TRBJ1-2, the complete variable domain is EAGVAQSPRYKIIEKRQSVAFWCNPISGHATLYWYQQILGQGPKLLIQFQNNGVVDDSQLPKDRFSAERLKGVDSTLKIQPAKLEDSAVYLCASSAQGVYGYTFGSGTRLTVV.

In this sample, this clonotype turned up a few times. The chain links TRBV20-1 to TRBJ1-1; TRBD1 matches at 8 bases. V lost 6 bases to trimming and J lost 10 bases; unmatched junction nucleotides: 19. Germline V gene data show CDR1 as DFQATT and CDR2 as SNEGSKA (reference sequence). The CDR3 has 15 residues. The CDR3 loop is CSALTGQGKVRGAFF. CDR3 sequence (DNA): TGCAGTGCCCTAACAGGACAGGGAAAGGTTCGGGGAGCTTTCTTT.

The CDR3 sequence is CASRATSGKNTGELFF. The CDR3 DNA is TGTGCCAGCAGGGCGACTAGCGGGAAGAACACCGGGGAGCTGTTTTTT. This chain connects TRBV7-6 to TRBJ2-2, with 11 bases identical to TRBD2. From germline, CDR1 is SGHVS and CDR2 FNYEAQ. J lost 1 base, V lost 6 bases, and 4 bases had no gene match. The CDR3 covers 16 residues. The entire variable domain, with the rest obtained from reference TRBV7-6 and TRBJ2-2, is as follows: GAGVSQSPRYKVTKRGQDVALRCDPISGHVSLYWYRQALGQGPEFLTYFNYEAQQDKSGLPNDRFSAERPEGSISTLTIQRTEQRDSAMYRCASRATSGKNTGELFFGEGSRLTVL.

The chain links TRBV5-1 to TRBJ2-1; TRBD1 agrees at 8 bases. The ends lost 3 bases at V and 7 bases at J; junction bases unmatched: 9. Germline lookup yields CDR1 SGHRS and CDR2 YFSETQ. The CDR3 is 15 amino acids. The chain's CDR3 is CASSSPLGQVNEQFF. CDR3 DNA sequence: TGCGCCAGCAGCTCTCCCTTGGGACAGGTGAATGAGCAGTTCTTC.

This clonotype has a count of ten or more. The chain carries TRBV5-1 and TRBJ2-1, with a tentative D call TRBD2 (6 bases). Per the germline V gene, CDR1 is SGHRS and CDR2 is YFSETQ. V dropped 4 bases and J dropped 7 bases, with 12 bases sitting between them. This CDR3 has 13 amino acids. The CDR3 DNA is TGCGCCAGCAGCCCGGGACTGGGAAATGAGCAGTTCTTC. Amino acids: CASSPGLGNEQFF.

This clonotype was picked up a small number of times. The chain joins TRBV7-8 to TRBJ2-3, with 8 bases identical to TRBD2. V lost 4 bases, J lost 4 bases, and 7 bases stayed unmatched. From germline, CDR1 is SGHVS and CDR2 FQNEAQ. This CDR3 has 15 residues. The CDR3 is CASSSSSTSADTQYF. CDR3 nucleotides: TGTGCCAGCAGCTCCTCCTCGACTAGCGCAGATACGCAGTATTTT. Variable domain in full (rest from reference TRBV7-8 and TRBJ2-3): GAGVSQSPRYKVAKRGQDVALRCDPISGHVSLFWYQQALGQGPEFLTYFQNEAQLDKSGLPSDRFFAERPEGSVSTLKIQRTQQEDSAVYLCASSSSSTSADTQYFGPGTRLTVL.

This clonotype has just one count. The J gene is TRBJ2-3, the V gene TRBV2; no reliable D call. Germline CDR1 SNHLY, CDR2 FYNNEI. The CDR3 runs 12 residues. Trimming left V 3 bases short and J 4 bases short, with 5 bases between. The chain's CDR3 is CASSDPPDTQYF. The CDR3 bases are TGTGCCAGCAGTGATCCCCCAGATACGCAGTATTTT.

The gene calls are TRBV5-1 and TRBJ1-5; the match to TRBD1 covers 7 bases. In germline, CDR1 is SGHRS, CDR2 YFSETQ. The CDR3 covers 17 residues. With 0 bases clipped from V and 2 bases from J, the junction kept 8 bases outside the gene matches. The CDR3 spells CASSLERGLIGNQPQHF. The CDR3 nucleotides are TGCGCCAGCAGCTTGGAAAGGGGGCTGATCGGCAATCAGCCCCAGCATTTT. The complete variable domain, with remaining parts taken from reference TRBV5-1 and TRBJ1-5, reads KAGVTQTPRYLIKTRGQQVTLSCSPISGHRSVSWYQQTPGQGLQFLFEYFSETQRNKGNFPGRFSGRQFSNSRSEMNVSTLELGDSALYLCASSLERGLIGNQPQHFGDGTRLSIL.

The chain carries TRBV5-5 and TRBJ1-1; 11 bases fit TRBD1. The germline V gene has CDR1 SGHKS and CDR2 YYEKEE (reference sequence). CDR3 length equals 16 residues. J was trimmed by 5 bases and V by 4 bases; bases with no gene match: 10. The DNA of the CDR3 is TGTGCCAGCAGCCCAAGAGAAGGACAGGGGGCGACTGAAGCTTTCTTT. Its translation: CASSPREGQGATEAFF.

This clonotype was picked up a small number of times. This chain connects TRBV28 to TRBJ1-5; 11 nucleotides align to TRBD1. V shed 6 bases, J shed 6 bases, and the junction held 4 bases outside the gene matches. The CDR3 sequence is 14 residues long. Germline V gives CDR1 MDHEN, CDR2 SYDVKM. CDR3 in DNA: TGTGCCAGCAGCCGGGGGACAGGGGGTCAGCCCCAGCATTTT. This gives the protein CASSRGTGGQPQHF.

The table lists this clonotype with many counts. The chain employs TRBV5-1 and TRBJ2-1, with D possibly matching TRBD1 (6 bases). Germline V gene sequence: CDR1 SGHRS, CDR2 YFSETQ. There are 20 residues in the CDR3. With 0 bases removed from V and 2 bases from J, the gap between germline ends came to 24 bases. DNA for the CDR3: TGCGCCAGCAGCTTGGCACCGGACAGTCTGGATCGAGCGGCCTACAATGAGCAGTTCTTC. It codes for CASSLAPDSLDRAAYNEQFF.

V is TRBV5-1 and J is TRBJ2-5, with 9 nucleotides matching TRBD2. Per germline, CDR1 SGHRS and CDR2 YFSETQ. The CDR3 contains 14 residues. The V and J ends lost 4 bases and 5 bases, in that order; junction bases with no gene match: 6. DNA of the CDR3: TGCGCCAGCAGCCTCATAGCGGGAGAGGAGACCCAGTACTTC. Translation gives CASSLIAGEETQYF.

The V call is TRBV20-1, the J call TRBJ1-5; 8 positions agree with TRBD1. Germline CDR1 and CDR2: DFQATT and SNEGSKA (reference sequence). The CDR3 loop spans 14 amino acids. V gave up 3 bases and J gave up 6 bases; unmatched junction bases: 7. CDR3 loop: CSARQSGGSQPQHF. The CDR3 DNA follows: TGCAGTGCTAGGCAATCAGGGGGCAGTCAGCCCCAGCATTTT.

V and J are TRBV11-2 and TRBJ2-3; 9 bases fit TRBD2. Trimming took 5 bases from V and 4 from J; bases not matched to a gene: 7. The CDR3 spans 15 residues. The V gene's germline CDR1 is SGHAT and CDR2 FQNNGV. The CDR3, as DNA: TGTGCCAGCAGCGTTAGCGGGAGAAACTCAGATACGCAGTATTTT. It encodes CASSVSGRNSDTQYF.

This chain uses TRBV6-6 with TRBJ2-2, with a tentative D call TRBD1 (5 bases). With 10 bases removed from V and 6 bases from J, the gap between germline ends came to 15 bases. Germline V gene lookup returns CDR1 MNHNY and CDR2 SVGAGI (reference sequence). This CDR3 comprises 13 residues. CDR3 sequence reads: CATLNPGPGELFF. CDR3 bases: TGTGCCACCCTTAACCCAGGGCCCGGGGAGCTGTTTTTT.

The CDR3 nucleotides read TGTGCCAGCAGCGAGGACATAGACAATGAGCAGTTCTTC. Its translation: CASSEDIDNEQFF. V is TRBV11-3 and J is TRBJ2-1; perhaps TRBD1 as D (5 bases). Trimming took off 5 bases at V and 5 bases at J, with 10 bases between the two ends. CDR3 size: 13 residues. CDR1 is SGHNT and CDR2 is YENEEA in the germline V gene.

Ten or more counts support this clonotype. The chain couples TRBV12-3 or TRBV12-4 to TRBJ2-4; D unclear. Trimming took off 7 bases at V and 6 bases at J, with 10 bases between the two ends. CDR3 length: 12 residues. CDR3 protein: CASTPDPNIQYF. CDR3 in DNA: TGTGCCAGCACTCCGGACCCAAACATTCAGTACTTC.

CDR3 region: CASSPQGGYGYTF. The DNA of the CDR3 is TGTGCCAGCAGTCCTCAGGGAGGCTATGGCTACACCTTC. The chain uses TRBV27 and TRBJ1-2; a weak D match, TRBD1 (5 bases). The length of the CDR3 is 13 residues. V lost 5 bases to trimming and J lost 4 bases, with 11 bases between them. Per the germline V gene, CDR1 is MNHEY and CDR2 is SMNVEV (reference sequence).

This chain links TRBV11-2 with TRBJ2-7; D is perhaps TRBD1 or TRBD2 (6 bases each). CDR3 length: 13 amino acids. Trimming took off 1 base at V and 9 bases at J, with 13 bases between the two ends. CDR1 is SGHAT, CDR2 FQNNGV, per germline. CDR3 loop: CASSLATGGGQYF. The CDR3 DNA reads TGTGCCAGCAGCTTAGCCACAGGAGGGGGGCAGTACTTC.

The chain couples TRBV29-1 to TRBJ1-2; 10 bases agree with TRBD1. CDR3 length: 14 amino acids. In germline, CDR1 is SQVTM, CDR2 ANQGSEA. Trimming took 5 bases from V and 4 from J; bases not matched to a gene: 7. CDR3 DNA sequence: TGCAGCGTTTCCCCGGGACAGGGGACCTATGGCTACACCTTC. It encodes CSVSPGQGTYGYTF.